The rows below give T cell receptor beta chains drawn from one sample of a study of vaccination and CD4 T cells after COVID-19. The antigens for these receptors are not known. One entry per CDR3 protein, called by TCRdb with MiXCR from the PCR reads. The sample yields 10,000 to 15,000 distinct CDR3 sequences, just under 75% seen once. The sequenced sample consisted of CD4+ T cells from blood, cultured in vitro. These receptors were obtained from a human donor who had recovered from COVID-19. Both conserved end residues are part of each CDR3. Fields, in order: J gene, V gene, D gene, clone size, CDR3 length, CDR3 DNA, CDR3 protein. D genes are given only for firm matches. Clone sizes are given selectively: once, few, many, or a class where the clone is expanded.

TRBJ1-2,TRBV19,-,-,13,TGTGCCGCTAAGGGGAGGGGCTGGTATGGCTACACCTTC,CAAKGRGWYGYTF
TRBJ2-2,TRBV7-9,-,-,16,TGTGCCAGCAGCTCCCGTGGGGGGGCGGACACCGGGGAGCTGTTTTTT,CASSSRGGADTGELFF
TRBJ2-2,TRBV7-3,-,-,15,TGTGCCAGCAGCTTTCGGACCCCGAACACCGGGGAGCTGTTTTTT,CASSFRTPNTGELFF
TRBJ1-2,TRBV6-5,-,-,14,TGTGCCAGCAGTTCCGACAGAAATCCATCCGGCGCCACCTTC,CASSSDRNPSGATF
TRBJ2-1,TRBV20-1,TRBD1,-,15,TGCAGTGCTAGTAAGGTACAGGGGAATTGGAATGAGCAGTTCTTC,CSASKVQGNWNEQFF
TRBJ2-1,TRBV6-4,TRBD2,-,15,TGTGCCAGCAGTCAAAATAGCGGGAGGGCCTATGAGCAGTTCTTC,CASSQNSGRAYEQFF
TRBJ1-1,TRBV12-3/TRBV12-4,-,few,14,TGTGCCAGCAGTTTCTCAGGGCGAGGAACTGAAGCTTTCTTT,CASSFSGRGTEAFF
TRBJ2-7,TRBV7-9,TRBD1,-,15,TGTGCCAGCAGCCTCAGCCGACAGGGGATCTACGAGCAGTACTTC,CASSLSRQGIYEQYF
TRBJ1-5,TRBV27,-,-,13,TGTGCCAGCAGCTTTCAGACCAATCAGCCCCAGCATTTT,CASSFQTNQPQHF
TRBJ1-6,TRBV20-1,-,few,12,TGCAGTGCCGCAAAAGGAGGATCACCCCTCCACTTT,CSAAKGGSPLHF
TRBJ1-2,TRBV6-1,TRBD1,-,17,TGTGCCAGCAGCCCCGGGACAGGGGTATCGGGGGGCTATGGCTACACCTTC,CASSPGTGVSGGYGYTF
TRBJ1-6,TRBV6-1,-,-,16,TGTGCCAGCAGTGAAATAGAGGGTTCCTATAATTCACCCCTCCACTTT,CASSEIEGSYNSPLHF
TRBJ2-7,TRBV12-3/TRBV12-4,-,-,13,TGTGCCAGCAGTTTCAGGGGCATCTACGAGCAGTACTTC,CASSFRGIYEQYF
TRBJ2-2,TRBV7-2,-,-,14,TGTGCCAGCAGCTTAGACCCTGGGACCGGGGAGCTGTTTTTT,CASSLDPGTGELFF
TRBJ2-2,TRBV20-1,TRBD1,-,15,TGCAGTGCTTTGCGACAGGGGGCGAGCGCCGGGGAGCTGTTTTTT,CSALRQGASAGELFF
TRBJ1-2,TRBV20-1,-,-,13,TGCAGTGCTCCGGGAGGCAGGGTGTATGGCTACACCTTC,CSAPGGRVYGYTF
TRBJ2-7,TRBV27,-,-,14,TGTGCCAGCAGGCCGAGGACTCCATCCTACGAGCAGTACTTC,CASRPRTPSYEQYF
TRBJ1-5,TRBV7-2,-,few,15,TGTGCCAGCAGCTTTGGGTATACGAGCAATCAGCCCCAGCATTTT,CASSFGYTSNQPQHF
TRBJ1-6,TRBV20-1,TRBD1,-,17,TGCAGTGCCCGAAGGACAGGTTCGACGGCCTATAATTCACCCCTCCACTTT,CSARRTGSTAYNSPLHF
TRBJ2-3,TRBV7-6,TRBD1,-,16,TGTGCCAGCAGCTTAAGAGGGGGCAGAGGGGCAGATACGCAGTATTTT,CASSLRGGRGADTQYF
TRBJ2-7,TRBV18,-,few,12,TGTGCCAGCTCACAGGCTAGTCACGAGCAGTACTTC,CASSQASHEQYF
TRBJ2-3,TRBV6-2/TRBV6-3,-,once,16,TGTGCCAGCACCCGTGGGGGGGCTCTTTTGGCAGATACGCAGTATTTT,CASTRGGALLADTQYF
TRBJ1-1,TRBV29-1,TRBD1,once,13,TGCAGCGTTAGGTGGCAGGGGGACTCTGAAGCTTTCTTT,CSVRWQGDSEAFF
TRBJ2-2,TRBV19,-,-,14,TGTGCCACCTGGAGGGGGCAGAACACCGGGGAGCTGTTTTTT,CATWRGQNTGELFF
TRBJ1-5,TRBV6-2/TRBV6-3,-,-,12,TGTGCCAGCAGTTACGGGGATCAGCCCCAGCATTTT,CASSYGDQPQHF
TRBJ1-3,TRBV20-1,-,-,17,TGCAGTGCTAGAGGGGGAGAGTCGTACTCTCCTGGAAACACCATATATTTT,CSARGGESYSPGNTIYF
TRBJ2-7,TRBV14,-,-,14,TGTGCCAGCAGCCATCGTGAGGGAGCCTACGAGCAGTACTTC,CASSHREGAYEQYF
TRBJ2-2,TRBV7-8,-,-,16,TGTGCCAGCATCAAGGTCGGGGGATCGGCCACCGGGGAGCTGTTTTTT,CASIKVGGSATGELFF
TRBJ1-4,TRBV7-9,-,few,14,TGTGCCAGCAGAACTACAGGTGGGAGTGAAAAACTGTTTTTT,CASRTTGGSEKLFF
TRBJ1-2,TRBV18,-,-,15,TGTGCCAGCTCACCACTCATACCGGACGGCTATGGCTACACCTTC,CASSPLIPDGYGYTF
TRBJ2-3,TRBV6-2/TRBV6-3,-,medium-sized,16,TGTGCCAGCAGTTGGTTCGGGATGACTAGCACAGATACGCAGTATTTT,CASSWFGMTSTDTQYF
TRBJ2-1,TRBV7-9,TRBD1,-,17,TGTGCCAGCAGGACAGGGGGCGGAACCCACCTATACAATGAGCAGTTCTTC,CASRTGGGTHLYNEQFF
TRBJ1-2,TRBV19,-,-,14,TGTGCCAGTAGTGCTACAGACAGTAACTATGGCTACACCTTC,CASSATDSNYGYTF
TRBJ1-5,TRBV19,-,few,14,TGTGCCAGTTCGGGCAGGCGTGACAATCAGCCCCAGCATTTT,CASSGRRDNQPQHF
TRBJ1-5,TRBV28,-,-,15,TGTGCCAGCAACTCAGCAGGGGCCAGCAATCAGCCCCAGCATTTT,CASNSAGASNQPQHF
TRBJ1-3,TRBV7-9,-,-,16,TGTGCCAGCAGCTTAGCGTGGGGGACCTCTGGAAACACCATATATTTT,CASSLAWGTSGNTIYF
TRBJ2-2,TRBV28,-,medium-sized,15,TGTGCCAGCAGTTCCCACGGGACATTAACCGGGGAGCTGTTTTTT,CASSSHGTLTGELFF
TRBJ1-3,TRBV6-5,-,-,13,TGTGCCAGCAGTTACTTGGAGGGAAACACCATATATTTT,CASSYLEGNTIYF
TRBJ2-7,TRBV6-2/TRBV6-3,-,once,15,TGTGCCAGCAGTTCCTTCGGCAGCGGGCAGAGCGAGCAGTACTTC,CASSSFGSGQSEQYF
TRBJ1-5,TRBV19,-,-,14,TGTGCCAGTACCCGAATCGTGGGGGATCAGCCCCAGCATTTT,CASTRIVGDQPQHF
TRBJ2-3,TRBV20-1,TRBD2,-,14,TGCAGTGCTAGGGGCGGGAGAGGAACAGATACGCAGTATTTT,CSARGGRGTDTQYF
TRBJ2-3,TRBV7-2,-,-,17,TGTGCCAGCAGCTTGAATTTTTTGGATTTCGGCACAGATACGCAGTATTTT,CASSLNFLDFGTDTQYF
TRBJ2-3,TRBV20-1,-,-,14,TGCAGTGCTAGAGCGGCCAGGGGAGCAGATACGCAGTATTTT,CSARAARGADTQYF
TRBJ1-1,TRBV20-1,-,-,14,TGCAGTGCTAGACAGGGGAGGATGAACACTGAAGCTTTCTTT,CSARQGRMNTEAFF
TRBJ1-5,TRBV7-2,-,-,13,TGTGCCAGCAGCCCAGGGGTCAATCAGCCCCAGCATTTT,CASSPGVNQPQHF
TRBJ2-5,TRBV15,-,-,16,TGTGCCACCAGCAGTCAAAAGAGGGGCAGTCAAGAGACCCAGTACTTC,CATSSQKRGSQETQYF
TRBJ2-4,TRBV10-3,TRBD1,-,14,TGTGCCATCAGTGACCAGGGGGCTAGAAACATTCAGTACTTC,CAISDQGARNIQYF
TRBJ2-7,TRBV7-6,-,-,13,TGTGCCAGCAGCTTATCCCTAGACTACGAGCAGTACTTC,CASSLSLDYEQYF
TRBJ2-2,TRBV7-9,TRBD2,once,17,TGTGCCAGCAGCTCTAAGACTAGCGGGAGAATCACCGGGGAGCTGTTTTTT,CASSSKTSGRITGELFF
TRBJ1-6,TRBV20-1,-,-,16,TGCAGTGCCCCTCAAGGTGGGACAAGCTATAATTCACCCCTCCACTTT,CSAPQGGTSYNSPLHF
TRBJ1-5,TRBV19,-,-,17,TGTGCCAGTAGTATAGCGACAGGACCTGGTTCAAGGCAGCCCCAGCATTTT,CASSIATGPGSRQPQHF
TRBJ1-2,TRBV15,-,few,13,TGTGCCACCAGCACAAAACAGGGATTAGGCTACACCTTC,CATSTKQGLGYTF
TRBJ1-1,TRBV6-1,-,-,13,TGTGCCAGCAGCTATCAGGGAGGCCCTGAAGCTTTCTTT,CASSYQGGPEAFF
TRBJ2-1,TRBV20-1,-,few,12,TGCAGTGCTAGAGTCGGGGGGCGGGAGCAGTTCTTC,CSARVGGREQFF